These 2 T cell receptor beta chains originate from one sample sequenced in a study of blood T cell repertoires in COVID-19. Clones were sequenced by immunoSEQ multiplex PCR, and TCRdb holds only the in-frame ones, with some missing. The table includes some 530,000 clones, approximately 85% detected once. The material sequenced was peripheral blood. Source of these receptors: a human donor in a cohort sampled during active COVID-19.

The V gene is TRBV3-1 (or the pseudogene TRBV3-2), the J gene TRBJ2-5, with a tentative D call TRBD2 (5 bases). The V and J ends lost 2 bases and 1 base respectively, with 8 bases between them. Germline V lookup: CDR1 LGHDT, CDR2 YNNKEL (reference sequence). The length of the CDR3 is 14 residues. CDR3 nucleotides: TGTGCCAGCAGCCAATCCGGGATCCAAGAGACCCAGTACTTC. Its protein is CASSQSGIQETQYF.

This chain connects TRBV6-6 to TRBJ2-1; D is uncertain. V was trimmed by 5 bases and J by 0 bases, leaving 14 bases between them. The CDR3 totals 16 residues. Germline V gene sequence: CDR1 MNHNY, CDR2 SVGAGI (reference sequence). CDR3 sequence: CASSPGENPSYNEQFF. The CDR3 DNA follows: TGTGCCAGCAGTCCCGGAGAAAACCCCTCCTACAATGAGCAGTTCTTC.